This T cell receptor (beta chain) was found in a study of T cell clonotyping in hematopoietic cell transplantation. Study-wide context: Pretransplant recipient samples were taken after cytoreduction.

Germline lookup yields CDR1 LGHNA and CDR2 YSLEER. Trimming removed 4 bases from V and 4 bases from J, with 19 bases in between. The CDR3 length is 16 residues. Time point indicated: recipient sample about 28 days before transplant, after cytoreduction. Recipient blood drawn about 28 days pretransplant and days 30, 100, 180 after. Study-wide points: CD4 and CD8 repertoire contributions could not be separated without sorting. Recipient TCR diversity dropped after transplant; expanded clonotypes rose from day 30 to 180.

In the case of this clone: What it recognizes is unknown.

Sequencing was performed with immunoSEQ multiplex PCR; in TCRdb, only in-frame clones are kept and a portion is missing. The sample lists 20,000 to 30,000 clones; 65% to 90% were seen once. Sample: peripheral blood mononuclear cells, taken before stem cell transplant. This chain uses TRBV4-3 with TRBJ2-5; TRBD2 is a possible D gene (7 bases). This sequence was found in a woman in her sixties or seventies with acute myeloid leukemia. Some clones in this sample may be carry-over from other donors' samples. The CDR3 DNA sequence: TGCGCCAGCAGCCGAACTCTAGGGGGGGGGCTAGAGACCCAGTACTTC. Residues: CASSRTLGGGLETQYF.